Shown below are 20 T cell receptor beta chains from a single sample sequenced in a study of neurological immune-mediated disorders. TCRdb redid the calling of the 5' RACE reads with MiXCR, one entry per CDR3 protein. This sample has 15,000 to 20,000 distinct CDR3 sequences; 9.5% to 12% occur once, and the top ten carry over 25%. The sequenced sample was CD8+ T cells from blood. The receptors stem from a woman in her forties or fifties in good health.

The V call is TRBV3-1, the J call TRBJ2-1, with TRBD2 matching 9 bases. After removal of 0 bases from V and 4 bases from J, the junction contained 10 bases not matched to a gene. The CDR3 runs to 18 residues. CDR1 LGHDT and CDR2 YNNKEL come from the germline V gene (reference sequence). The CDR3 region is CASSQEKGGGRGYNEQFF. The CDR3 coding sequence is TGTGCCAGCAGCCAAGAAAAGGGTGGCGGGAGGGGGTACAATGAGCAGTTCTTC.

This clonotype has ten or more counts. The chain employs TRBV7-9 and TRBJ2-1; a possible D gene is TRBD2 (5 bases). This CDR3 is built from 12 residues. The germline V and J ends were trimmed by 9 bases and 5 bases, with 11 bases remaining between them. The germline V gene encodes CDR1 SEHNR and CDR2 FQNEAQ (reference sequence). CDR3 protein: CASSVQDNEQFF. In DNA form, the CDR3 reads TGTGCCAGTAGCGTCCAAGACAATGAGCAGTTCTTC.

For the CDR3, the DNA is TGTGCCAGCAGTGACAGGGATCATGAGCAGTTCTTC. It codes for CASSDRDHEQFF. The rearrangement uses TRBV6-2 or TRBV6-3 and TRBJ2-1, with 7 bases lining up with TRBD1. Trimming cost V 5 bases and J 8 bases; bases outside gene matches: 3. Per germline, CDR1 MNHEY and CDR2 SVGEGT. The CDR3 sequence is 12 residues long.

This clonotype appeared many times. The J gene is TRBJ2-1, the V gene TRBV5-1; 11 bases are a match to TRBD2. This CDR3 region has 18 residues. V gave up 0 bases and J gave up 0 bases; unmatched junction bases: 5. Germline CDR1 is SGHRS and CDR2 is YFSETQ. The CDR3 DNA is TGCGCCAGCAGCTTGGCACTAGCGGGAGCGACCTCCTACAATGAGCAGTTCTTC. Its protein is CASSLALAGATSYNEQFF.

In this sample, this clonotype turned up once. The rearrangement joins TRBV4-1 to TRBJ2-1; D is tentatively TRBD1 or TRBD2 (5 bases each). This CDR3 region has 15 residues. The germline V gene encodes CDR1 MGHRA and CDR2 YSYEKL. V was cut by 5 bases and J by 5 bases, with 16 bases left in between. The CDR3 bases are TGCGCCAGCAGCACCCAGACCCGGGGACACAATGAGCAGTTCTTC. Protein sequence: CASSTQTRGHNEQFF.

The chain employs TRBV12-3 or TRBV12-4 and TRBJ2-7, with TRBD2 matching over 11 bases. This CDR3 contains 12 residues. After removal of 5 bases from V and 7 bases from J, the junction contained 1 base not matched to a gene. CDR3 loop: CASSRTSGEQYF. The DNA of the CDR3 is TGTGCCAGCAGTAGGACTAGCGGGGAGCAGTACTTC.

This clonotype was seen repeatedly, ten times or more. The chain combines TRBV7-3 with TRBJ2-1; TRBD2 matches at 9 bases. The CDR3 runs 12 residues. V lost 8 bases to trimming and J lost 8 bases; unmatched junction nucleotides: 4. Germline CDR1 and CDR2: SGHTA and FQGTGA. The CDR3 coding sequence is TGTGCCAGCCGGGGACTAGCCGATGAGCAGTTCTTC. It yields the protein CASRGLADEQFF. The full variable domain, in which reference TRBV7-3 and TRBJ2-1 provide the parts outside the CDR3, is GAGVSQTPSNKVTEKGKYVELRCDPISGHTALYWYRQSLGQGPEFLIYFQGTGAADDSGLPNDRFFAVRPEGSVSTLKIQRTERGDSAVYLCASRGLADEQFFGPGTRLTVL.

This clonotype was counted at least ten times. Here the CDR3 DNA reads TGCGCCAGCAGCCAAGACGGCAGGATTTACACTGAAGCTTTCTTT. Its translation: CASSQDGRIYTEAFF. The chain carries TRBV4-1 and TRBJ1-1, with unresolved D. The length of the CDR3 is 15 residues. Germline V CDR1 and CDR2: MGHRA, YSYEKL. With 0 bases removed from V and 3 bases from J, the gap between germline ends came to 11 bases.

This clonotype was seen ten or more times. The chain combines TRBV7-8 with TRBJ2-1; TRBD2 agrees at 10 bases. CDR1 is SGHVS and CDR2 is FQNEAQ in the germline V gene. The J segment lost 6 bases and the V segment lost 5 bases, leaving 7 bases of the junction unmatched. CDR3 length equals 15 residues. This CDR3 reads CASSAGTSVLNEQFF. The CDR3 DNA reads TGTGCCAGCAGCGCCGGGACTAGCGTTCTCAATGAGCAGTTCTTC.

This clonotype was recorded at least ten times. V usage is TRBV18 and J usage is TRBJ2-3; the D is unclear. This CDR3 has 14 amino acids. Per germline, CDR1 KGHSH and CDR2 LQKENI. The V end lost 2 bases, the J end lost 5 bases, and 11 bases lay between the germline ends. The CDR3 DNA reads as TGTGCCAGCTCACCATACGATCGAGGAGATACGCAGTATTTT. This gives the protein CASSPYDRGDTQYF.

In its sample, this clonotype was seen many times. The chain uses TRBV7-3 and TRBJ2-1; D is unclear. The CDR3 runs to 11 residues. Germline CDR1 SGHTA, CDR2 FQGTGA. Trimming removed 5 bases at V and 5 bases at J, with 4 bases between. Written as DNA, the CDR3 is TGTGCCAGCAGCCGAGACAATGAGCAGTTCTTC. Translated, it gives CASSRDNEQFF.

This clonotype was seen ten or more times. The chain couples TRBV11-2 to TRBJ1-6; D is unclear. CDR1 is SGHAT and CDR2 is FQNNGV in the germline V gene. Trimming pared 3 bases from V and 6 bases from J, leaving 12 bases between. CDR3 length: 15 residues. The CDR3 nucleotides read TGTGCCAGCAGCTTGAGTTTGGGGTCTAATTCACCCCTCCACTTT. This translates into CASSLSLGSNSPLHF.

The genes are TRBV7-9 and TRBJ2-5; D is perhaps TRBD1 (5 bases). The CDR3 runs 14 residues. In germline, CDR1 is SEHNR, CDR2 FQNEAQ (reference sequence). The V end lost 4 bases, the J end lost 7 bases, and 16 bases lay between the germline ends. The CDR3 spells CASSSPQASGTQYF. The CDR3 region has the DNA TGTGCCAGCAGCTCTCCACAGGCATCCGGGACCCAGTACTTC.

The J gene is TRBJ1-2, the V gene TRBV5-6, with 8 positions matching TRBD1. The V gene's germline CDR1 is SGHDT and CDR2 YYEEEE. After removal of 0 bases from V and 2 bases from J, the junction contained 6 bases not matched to a gene. The length of the CDR3 is 16 residues. This CDR3 reads CASSLGRQGSNYGYTF. CDR3 coding DNA: TGTGCCAGCAGCTTGGGGAGACAGGGGAGCAACTATGGCTACACCTTC.

This clonotype has at least ten counts. This rearrangement joins TRBV20-1 to TRBJ2-3; TRBD2 matches at 13 bases. This CDR3 spans 15 amino acids. Germline CDR1 is DFQATT and CDR2 is SNEGSKA (reference sequence). V shed 3 bases and J 3 bases; nucleotides not matched to a gene: 3. In nucleotides, the CDR3 is TGCAGTGCTAGGAGGACTAGCGGGAGTACAGATACGCAGTATTTT. Translating it yields CSARRTSGSTDTQYF.

This clonotype showed up many times. The chain joins TRBV20-1 to TRBJ2-1, with D perhaps matching TRBD2 (5 bases). This CDR3 is built from 14 residues. With 3 bases removed from V and 8 bases from J, the gap between germline ends came to 17 bases. CDR1 DFQATT and CDR2 SNEGSKA come from the germline V gene (reference sequence). For the CDR3, the DNA is TGCAGTGCTAGTTGGCGTGGCCCCGGGGATGAGCAGTTCTTC. Amino acid sequence: CSASWRGPGDEQFF.

The V and J genes are TRBV4-1 and TRBJ1-2, with unresolved D. CDR3 size: 15 residues. Between the trimmed V and J ends, which lost 4 bases and 0 bases, there was a span of 12 bases. CDR1 and CDR2 (germline): MGHRA, YSYEKL. The CDR3 reads CASSLDSKANYGYTF. As DNA, the CDR3 is TGCGCCAGCAGCCTAGACTCTAAAGCTAACTATGGCTACACCTTC.

The table lists this clonotype with many counts. V usage is TRBV28 and J usage is TRBJ2-1, with 11 bases that match TRBD1. Germline assignment: CDR1 MDHEN and CDR2 SYDVKM. The ends lost 4 bases at V and 4 bases at J; junction bases unmatched: 3. This CDR3 comprises 15 residues. Here the CDR3 reads CASSWDRGRYNEQFF. The CDR3 DNA is TGTGCCAGCAGTTGGGACAGGGGGAGATACAATGAGCAGTTCTTC.

This clonotype was seen ten or more times. The rearrangement uses TRBV7-2 and TRBJ1-1, with D unclear. V lost 4 bases and J 5 bases, leaving 14 bases between the germline ends. CDR1 is SGHTA, CDR2 FQGNSA, per germline. The CDR3 is made up of 14 amino acids. CDR3 in DNA: TGTGCCAGCAGCTACGGTGTAGGGAGGACTGAAGCTTTCTTT. This codes for CASSYGVGRTEAFF. Looking up the rest from reference TRBV7-2 and TRBJ1-1 gives the full variable domain: GAGVSQSPSNKVTEKGKDVELRCDPISGHTALYWYRQSLGQGLEFLIYFQGNSAPDKSGLPSDRFSAERTGGSVSTLTIQRTQQEDSAVYLCASSYGVGRTEAFFGQGTRLTVV.

This clonotype was recorded many times. This rearrangement joins TRBV9 to TRBJ2-1, with 10 bases fitting TRBD2. In germline, CDR1 is SGDLS, CDR2 YYNGEE. The CDR3 spans 15 residues. V lost 0 bases to trimming and J lost 7 bases; unmatched junction nucleotides: 4. DNA for the CDR3: TGTGCCAGCAGCGTAGAAGCGGGAGGGCCGAATGAGCAGTTCTTC. Its protein is CASSVEAGGPNEQFF.